These 10 T cell receptor beta chains came from one sample sequenced in a study of blood T cell repertoires in COVID-19. Assay: immunoSEQ multiplex PCR; the TCRdb copy retains only in-frame clones and omits some. Of about 200,000 clones in the sample, over 75% were seen once. What was sequenced was peripheral blood. The source of these receptors is a woman in her 70s with COVID-19, enrolled during active disease.

V gene TRBV9 combines with J gene TRBJ2-7; possibly TRBD1 for D (6 bases). The CDR3 is 16 amino acids. Germline V gene sequence: CDR1 SGDLS, CDR2 YYNGEE. Trimming took 3 bases from V and 0 from J, leaving 16 bases between them. The CDR3 coding sequence is TGTGCCAGCAGCGAACGGGGATCGGGACACTCCTACGAGCAGTACTTC. Amino acids: CASSERGSGHSYEQYF.

This chain connects TRBV20-1 to TRBJ2-3; maybe TRBD2 (6 bases). Per germline, CDR1 DFQATT and CDR2 SNEGSKA (reference sequence). CDR3 size: 14 residues. Trimming left V 3 bases short and J 3 bases short, with 13 bases between. This chain's CDR3 is CSASIAGRTDTQYF. In nucleotides, the CDR3 is TGCAGTGCTAGTATCGCGGGGAGAACAGATACGCAGTATTTT.

This chain connects TRBV10-3 to TRBJ1-5; D remains ambiguous. The germline CDR1 and CDR2 sequences are ENHRY and SYGVKD. The CDR3 consists of 14 residues. Trimming left V 8 bases short and J 0 bases short, with 11 bases between. CDR3 residues: CAIRSEYSNQPQHF. DNA for the CDR3: TGTGCCATCCGATCGGAGTATAGCAATCAGCCCCAGCATTTT.

The rearrangement joins TRBV6-2 or TRBV6-3 to TRBJ2-5; 10 bases line up with TRBD2. There are 17 residues in the CDR3. V gave up 2 bases and J gave up 4 bases; unmatched junction bases: 10. Germline V gives CDR1 MNHEY, CDR2 SVGEGT. The CDR3, as DNA: TGTGCCAGCAGTTACCTAGCGGGAGTCAGGGGAGGAGAGACCCAGTACTTC. Residues: CASSYLAGVRGGETQYF.

This clone was detected only a few times. DNA for the CDR3: TGTGCCAGCAGCTCCATAGCGGGGGGGCTAGGTGAGCAGTTCTTC. It encodes CASSSIAGGLGEQFF. The chain carries TRBV11-3 and TRBJ2-1; 11 bases match TRBD2. CDR1 is SGHNT and CDR2 is YENEEA in the germline V gene. Unmatched junction bases numbered 8, after V lost 4 bases and J lost 9 bases. The CDR3 runs to 15 residues.

The chain joins TRBV6-2 or TRBV6-3 to TRBJ1-2, with 7 bases aligning to TRBD1. The CDR3 is 15 amino acids. V was pared by 0 bases and J by 4 bases, with 5 bases of the junction left unmatched. CDR1 MNHEY and CDR2 SVGEGT come from the germline V gene. The CDR3 sequence: CASSYSMGQFYGYTF. The CDR3 coding sequence is TGTGCCAGCAGTTACTCAATGGGACAGTTCTATGGCTACACCTTC.

V and J are TRBV12-2 and TRBJ2-2; the D call of TRBD2 is as the table states it, not checked on the DNA. TRBV12-2 is noted as a pseudogene. The CDR3 runs 19 residues. CDR3 nucleotides: TGTGCAAGTCGCTCTCTGGCACGACTAGCGGGAGGAGTCACCGGGGAGCTGTTTTTT. It translates to CASRSLARLAGGVTGELFF.

The CDR3 nucleotides are TGTGCCAGCAACTTACGGGGGGGTAGTAATGAAAAACTGTTTTTT. Its translation: CASNLRGGSNEKLFF. The rearrangement joins TRBV6-5 to TRBJ1-4, with D possibly matching TRBD1 (5 bases). Germline lookup yields CDR1 MNHEY and CDR2 SVGAGI. V was pared by 7 bases and J by 4 bases, with 16 bases between. The CDR3 is 15 amino acids.

V is TRBV29-1 and J is TRBJ1-2; possibly TRBD1 for D (5 bases). V was cut by 3 bases and J by 4 bases, with 12 bases left in between. Germline V gene data show CDR1 as SQVTM and CDR2 as ANQGSEA. The CDR3 length is 13 residues. The DNA for the CDR3 is TGCAGCGTTGATCCAGGGCTGATCTATGGCTACACCTTC. Protein sequence: CSVDPGLIYGYTF.

This chain connects TRBV12-5 to TRBJ2-3; D is possibly TRBD1 (6 bases). V gave up 0 bases and J gave up 11 bases, with 9 bases separating them. This CDR3 is 12 amino acids long. CDR1 is LGHNT, CDR2 FRNRAP, per germline. CDR3 loop: CASGLVPGQQYF. Here the CDR3 DNA reads TGTGCTAGTGGTTTGGTACCGGGACAGCAGTATTTT.